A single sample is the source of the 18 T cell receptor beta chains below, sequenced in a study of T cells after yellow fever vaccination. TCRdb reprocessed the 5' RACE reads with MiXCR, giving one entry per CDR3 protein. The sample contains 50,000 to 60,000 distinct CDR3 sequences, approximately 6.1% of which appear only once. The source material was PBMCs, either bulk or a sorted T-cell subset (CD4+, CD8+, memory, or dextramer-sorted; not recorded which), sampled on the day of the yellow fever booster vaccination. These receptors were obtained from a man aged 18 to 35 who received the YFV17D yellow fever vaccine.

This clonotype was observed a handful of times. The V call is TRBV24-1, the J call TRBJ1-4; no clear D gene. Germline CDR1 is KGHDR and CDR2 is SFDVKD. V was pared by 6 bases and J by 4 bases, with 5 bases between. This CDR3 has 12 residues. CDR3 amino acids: CATSPGNEKLFF. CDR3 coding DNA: TGTGCCACCAGTCCCGGTAATGAAAAACTGTTTTTT.

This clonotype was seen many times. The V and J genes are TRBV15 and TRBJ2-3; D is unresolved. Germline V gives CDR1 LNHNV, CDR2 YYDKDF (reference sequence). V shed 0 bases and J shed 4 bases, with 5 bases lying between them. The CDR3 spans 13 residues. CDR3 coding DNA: TGTGCCACCAGCAGAGATCGGGCAGATACGCAGTATTTT. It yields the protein CATSRDRADTQYF.

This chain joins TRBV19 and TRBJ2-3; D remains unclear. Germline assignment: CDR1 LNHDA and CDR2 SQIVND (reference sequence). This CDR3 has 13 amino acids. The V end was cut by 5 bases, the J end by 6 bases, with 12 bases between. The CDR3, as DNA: TGTGCCAGTAGTGAGACCTTATCGGATACGCAGTATTTT. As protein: CASSETLSDTQYF.

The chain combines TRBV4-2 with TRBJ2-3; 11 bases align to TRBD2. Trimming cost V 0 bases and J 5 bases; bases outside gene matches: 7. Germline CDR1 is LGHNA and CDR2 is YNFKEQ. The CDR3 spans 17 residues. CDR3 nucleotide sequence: TGTGCCAGCAGCCAAGAAATAGCGGGGGGGCTGGTAGATACGCAGTATTTT. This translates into CASSQEIAGGLVDTQYF.

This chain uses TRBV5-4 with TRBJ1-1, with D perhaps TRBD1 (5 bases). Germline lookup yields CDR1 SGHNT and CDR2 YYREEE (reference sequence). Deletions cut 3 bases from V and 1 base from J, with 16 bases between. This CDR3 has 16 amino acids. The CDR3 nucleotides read TGTGCCAGCAGCTCCCCAACCGTTGACAGGAACACTGAAGCTTTCTTT. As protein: CASSSPTVDRNTEAFF.

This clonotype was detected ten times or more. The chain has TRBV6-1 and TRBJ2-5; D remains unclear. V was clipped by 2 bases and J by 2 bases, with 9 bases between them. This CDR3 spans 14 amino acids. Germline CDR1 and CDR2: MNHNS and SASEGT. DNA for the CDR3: TGTGCCAGCAGTGAACTAGGTTGGCAAGAGACCCAGTACTTC. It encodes CASSELGWQETQYF.

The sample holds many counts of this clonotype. The DNA for the CDR3 is TGCAGCGTTTTACCGACGAAGGACAACACCATATATTTT. It specifies CSVLPTKDNTIYF. The rearrangement uses TRBV29-1 and TRBJ1-3; D gene unclear. Between the trimmed V and J ends, which lost 5 bases and 7 bases, there was a span of 15 bases. Germline CDR1 reads SQVTM; CDR2 reads ANQGSEA. The CDR3 covers 13 residues. The variable domain in full, with the rest retrieved from reference TRBV29-1 and TRBJ1-3, is SAVISQKPSRDICQRGTSLTIQCQVDSQVTMMFWYRQQPGQSLTLIATANQGSEATYESGFVIDKFPISRPNLTFSTLTVSNMSPEDSSIYLCSVLPTKDNTIYFGEGSWLTVV.

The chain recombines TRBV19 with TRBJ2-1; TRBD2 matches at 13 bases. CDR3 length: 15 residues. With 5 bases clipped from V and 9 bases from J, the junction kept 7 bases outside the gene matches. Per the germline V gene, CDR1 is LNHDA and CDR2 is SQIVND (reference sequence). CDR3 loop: CASSSLAGGPGEQFF. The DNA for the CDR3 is TGTGCCAGTAGTTCACTAGCGGGGGGGCCTGGTGAGCAGTTCTTC.

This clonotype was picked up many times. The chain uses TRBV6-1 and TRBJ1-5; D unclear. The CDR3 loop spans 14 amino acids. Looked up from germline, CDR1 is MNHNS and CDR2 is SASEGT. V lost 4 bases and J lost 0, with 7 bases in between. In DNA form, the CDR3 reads TGTGCCAGCAGTGCACGCAGTAGCAATCAGCCCCAGCATTTT. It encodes CASSARSSNQPQHF.

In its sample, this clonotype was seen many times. CDR3 region: CASSFNTEAFF. DNA for the CDR3: TGTGCCAGCAGTTTTAACACTGAAGCTTTCTTT. The V and J genes are TRBV12-3 or TRBV12-4 and TRBJ1-1; D uncertain. V was cut by 3 bases and J by 2 bases, with 1 base left in between. This CDR3 spans 11 amino acids.

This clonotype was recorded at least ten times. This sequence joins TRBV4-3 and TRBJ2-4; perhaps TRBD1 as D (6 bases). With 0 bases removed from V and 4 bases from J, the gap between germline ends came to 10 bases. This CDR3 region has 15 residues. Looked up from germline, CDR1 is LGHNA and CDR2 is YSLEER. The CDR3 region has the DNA TGCGCCAGCAGCCAAGATGGACAGCGGAAAAACATTCAGTACTTC. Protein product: CASSQDGQRKNIQYF.

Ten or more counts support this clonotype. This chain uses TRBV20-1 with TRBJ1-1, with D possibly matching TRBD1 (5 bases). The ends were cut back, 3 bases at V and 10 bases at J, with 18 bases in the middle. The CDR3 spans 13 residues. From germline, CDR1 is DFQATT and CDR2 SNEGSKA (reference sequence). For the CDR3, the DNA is TGCAGTGCTAGGAGGGGTGGCAGCTTCGGAGCTTTCTTT. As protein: CSARRGGSFGAFF.

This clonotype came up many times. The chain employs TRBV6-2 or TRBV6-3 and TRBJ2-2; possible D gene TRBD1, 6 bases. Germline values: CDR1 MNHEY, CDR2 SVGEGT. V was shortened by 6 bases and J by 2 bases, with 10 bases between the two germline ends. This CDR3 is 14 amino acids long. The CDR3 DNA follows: TGTGCCAGCAGACCAGGGGTCAACACCGGGGAGCTGTTTTTT. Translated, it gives CASRPGVNTGELFF.

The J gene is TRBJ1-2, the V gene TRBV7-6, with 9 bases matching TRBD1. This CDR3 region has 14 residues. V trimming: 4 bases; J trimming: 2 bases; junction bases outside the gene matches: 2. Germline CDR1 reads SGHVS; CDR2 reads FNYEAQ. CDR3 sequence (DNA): TGTGCCAGCAGCTCAGGGACAGGGAACTATGGCTACACCTTC. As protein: CASSSGTGNYGYTF. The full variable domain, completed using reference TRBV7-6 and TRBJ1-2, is GAGVSQSPRYKVTKRGQDVALRCDPISGHVSLYWYRQALGQGPEFLTYFNYEAQQDKSGLPNDRFSAERPEGSISTLTIQRTEQRDSAMYRCASSSGTGNYGYTFGSGTRLTVV.

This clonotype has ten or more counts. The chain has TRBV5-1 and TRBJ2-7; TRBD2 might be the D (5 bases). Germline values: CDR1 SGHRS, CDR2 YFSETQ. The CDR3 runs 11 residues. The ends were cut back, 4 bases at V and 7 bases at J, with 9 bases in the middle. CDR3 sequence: CASSPSGEQYF. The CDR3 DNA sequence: TGCGCCAGCAGCCCATCGGGAGAGCAGTACTTC.

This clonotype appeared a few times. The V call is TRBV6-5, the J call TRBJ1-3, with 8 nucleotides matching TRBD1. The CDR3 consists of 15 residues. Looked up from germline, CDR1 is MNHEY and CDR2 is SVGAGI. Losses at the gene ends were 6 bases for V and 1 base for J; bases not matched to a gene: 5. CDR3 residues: CASSRQGLSGNTIYF. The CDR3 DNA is TGTGCCAGCAGCCGACAGGGGTTATCTGGAAACACCATATATTTT.

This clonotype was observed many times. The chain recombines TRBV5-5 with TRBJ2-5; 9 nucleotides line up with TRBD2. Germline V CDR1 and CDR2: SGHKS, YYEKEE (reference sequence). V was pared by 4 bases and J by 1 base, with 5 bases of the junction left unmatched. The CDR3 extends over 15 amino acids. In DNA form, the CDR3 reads TGTGCCAGCAGCGTACTACTAGCGGGCCAAGAGACCCAGTACTTC. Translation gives CASSVLLAGQETQYF.

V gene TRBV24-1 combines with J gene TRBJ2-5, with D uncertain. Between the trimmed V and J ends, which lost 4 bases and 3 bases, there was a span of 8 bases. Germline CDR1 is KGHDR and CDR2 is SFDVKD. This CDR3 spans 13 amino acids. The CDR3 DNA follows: TGTGCCACCAGTGACTGGAAAGAAGAGACCCAGTACTTC. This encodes CATSDWKEETQYF.